The source of this T cell receptor beta chain is a study of control samples from healthy donors and cancer patients (dated by TCRdb to 2020 to 2022). Details on this clone: Its antigen has not been determined. It has no much larger one-base neighbor in the sample; base qualities were not kept.

The germline V gene encodes CDR1 SGHTS and CDR2 YDEGEE. From its cysteine to its phenylalanine, the CDR3 spans 16 amino acids. Only the CDR3 DNA is retained, 48 bases long and in frame from the first base. Trimming leaves V shorter by 4 bases and J shorter by 4 bases, with the junction holding 9 bases beyond the gene matches. Library prep was done by the immunoSEQ multiplex PCR assay. The clones in this table, taken by TCRdb from immuneACCESS, are in-frame only. Not every clone is retained; where verified, under half of the shortfall comes from an unresolved V gene, and the cause of the rest is unknown. The sample table records around 71,000 clones; 90% of these occur just once. About 1.2% of the sample comes from the top ten.

Sequencing input: PBMCs. The V and J genes are TRBV5-8 and TRBJ2-2; TRBD1 agrees with 8 junctional bases. The TCR sequence derives from a woman between 45 and 60 years old with colorectal cancer. The nucleotide sequence is given as TGTGCCAGCAGCCCGGAGGGACAGGTTGGCACCGGGGAGCTGTTTTTT. This translates into CASSPEGQVGTGELFF.